These 3 T cell receptor beta chains were all obtained from the same sample, sequenced in a study of post-analysis software for immune sequencing data. Study-level findings and limits: A handful of TRBV segments were significantly more frequent in patients than in controls. TRBV5-6, TRBV5-1 and TRBV20-1 were among these segments.

TCR beta cDNA libraries included unique molecular identifiers. TCRdb reprocessed the PCR reads with MiXCR, giving one entry per CDR3 protein. The sample lists roughly 400,000 distinct CDR3 sequences; approximately 39% were seen once. No cognate antigen is known for these TCRs. Sequenced: blood. The receptor set was obtained from a girl aged 2 to 10 with multiple sclerosis.

The chain carries TRBV29-1 and TRBJ2-1, with D possibly being TRBD1 (6 bases). The length of the CDR3 is 14 residues. Trimming shortened V by 4 bases and J by 4 bases, and 14 bases separated the two germline ends. The germline gives CDR1 SQVTM, CDR2 ANQGSEA. The CDR3 region has the DNA TGCAGCGTTGCTCAACAGGGTTTGTACAATGAGCAGTTCTTC. It yields the protein CSVAQQGLYNEQFF.

This chain's CDR3 is CASSLQKLQQPQHF. Here the CDR3 DNA reads TGTGCCAGCAGTTTACAAAAGTTGCAACAGCCCCAGCATTTT. This chain uses TRBV6-8 with TRBJ1-5; D remains ambiguous. Trimming pared 4 bases from V and 7 bases from J, leaving 14 bases between. Germline V CDR1 and CDR2: MNHGY, SAAAGT. The CDR3 contains 14 residues.

The V gene is TRBV20-1, the J gene TRBJ2-5; TRBD1 matches 7 bases. The V gene end was trimmed by 0 bases and the J gene end by 4 bases; junction bases not matched to a gene: 17. The CDR3 is made up of 18 amino acids. CDR1 and CDR2 from the germline V gene are DFQATT and SNEGSKA (reference sequence). CDR3 residues: CSARDLGTAVGRGETQYF. CDR3 in DNA: TGCAGTGCTAGAGATTTAGGGACAGCAGTTGGACGTGGAGAGACCCAGTACTTC.